One and the same sample provided the 19 T cell receptor beta chains below, sequenced in a study of regulatory T cells in long-lasting Graves disease. With iRepertoire HTBI primers and Arm-PCR of CDR3 regions, TCR beta libraries were built. TCRdb reprocessed the multiplex PCR reads via MiXCR and lists one record per CDR3 protein. The sample consists of a few hundred thousand distinct CDR3 sequences, approximately 15% of them appearing once. Time point of the sample: newly diagnosed GD, antithyroid drugs for less than 3 months. Preparation of the TCR library used RNA extracted from PBMCs. The same specimen was also included in a second study, on T cells in Graves' hyperthyroidism and ophthalmopathy.

Specimen: peripheral blood mononuclear cells (PBMCs), collected at new diagnosis, from a patient treated with antithyroid drugs. The receptors derive from a young man with Graves disease.

The table lists this clonotype with a few counts. The rearrangement links TRBV29-1 to TRBJ2-1, with D perhaps matching TRBD1 (5 bases). The CDR3 length is 14 residues. Between the trimmed V and J ends, which lost 6 bases and 0 bases, there was a span of 12 bases. The germline gives CDR1 SQVTM, CDR2 ANQGSEA. The CDR3 bases are TGCAGCGTCCGCACAGGTAGCTCCTACAATGAGCAGTTCTTC. This encodes CSVRTGSSYNEQFF.

The rearrangement uses TRBV2 and TRBJ2-3; 8 bases align to TRBD2. J lost 2 bases, V lost 5 bases, and 9 bases had no gene match. The CDR3 is 16 amino acids. Germline values: CDR1 SNHLY, CDR2 FYNNEI. In DNA, the CDR3 is TGTGCCAGCAGTCCTGACGGGAGGGCCGCCACAGATACGCAGTATTTT. It specifies CASSPDGRAATDTQYF.

This clonotype was counted at least ten times. The rearrangement joins TRBV7-8 to TRBJ2-1; D is uncertain. Trimming shortened V by 3 bases and J by 4 bases, and 10 bases separated the two germline ends. Germline loops: CDR1 SGHVS, CDR2 FQNEAQ. The CDR3 covers 14 residues. The CDR3 loop is CASSFQPDYNEQFF. CDR3 nucleotide sequence: TGTGCCAGCAGCTTTCAGCCAGATTACAATGAGCAGTTCTTC.

This clonotype was seen a few times. This chain links TRBV10-3 with TRBJ2-2, with D possibly TRBD2 on 6 matching bases. Between the trimmed V and J ends, which lost 3 bases and 1 base, there was a span of 12 bases. The CDR3 length is 16 residues. Germline V gene data show CDR1 as ENHRY and CDR2 as SYGVKD. CDR3 sequence reads: CAISDLASENTGELFF. CDR3 in DNA: TGTGCCATCAGTGATTTGGCTAGCGAGAACACCGGGGAGCTGTTTTTT.

In the case of this clonotype: A read error is possible here, since a much larger clone lies one base away. Here the CDR3 reads CASGWGQGGHEKLFF. CDR3 DNA: TGCGCCAGCGGCTGGGGACAGGGCGGGCATGAAAAACTGTTTTTT. V usage is TRBV5-1 and J usage is TRBJ1-4; TRBD1 aligns across 9 bases. The CDR3 is 15 residues long. With 7 bases clipped from V and 6 bases from J, the junction kept 10 bases outside the gene matches. The germline CDR1 and CDR2 sequences are SGHRS and YFSETQ.

Details on this clonotype: With a much larger clone just one base away, this may be a read error. The rearrangement uses TRBV10-3 and TRBJ2-7, with 8 bases lining up with TRBD1. J was trimmed by 6 bases and V by 9 bases; bases with no gene match: 10. Germline CDR1 is ENHRY and CDR2 is SYGVKD. The CDR3 length is 13 residues. The CDR3, as DNA: TGTGCCATAGCCGGGACAGGACCTAGCGAGCAGTACTTC. Translated: CAIAGTGPSEQYF.

This clonotype has ten or more counts. V is TRBV7-9 and J is TRBJ2-7; D remains unclear. V dropped 3 bases and J dropped 2 bases, with 11 bases sitting between them. The length of the CDR3 is 14 residues. In germline, CDR1 is SEHNR, CDR2 FQNEAQ (reference sequence). CDR3 region: CASSLESGTYEQYF. DNA of the CDR3: TGTGCCAGCAGCTTGGAGAGTGGTACCTACGAGCAGTACTTC. Filled out from reference TRBV7-9 and TRBJ2-7, the complete variable domain reads DTGVSQNPRHKITKRGQNVTFRCDPISEHNRLYWYRQTLGQGPEFLTYFQNEAQLEKSRLLSDRFSAERPKGSFSTLEIQRTEQGDSAMYLCASSLESGTYEQYFGPGTRLTVT.

This clonotype was seen a handful of times. V and J are TRBV9 and TRBJ2-1, with unresolved D. CDR3 size: 12 residues. Germline values: CDR1 SGDLS, CDR2 YYNGEE. V lost 1 base, J lost 6 bases, and 5 bases lay in between. This chain's CDR3 is CASSVYGNEQFF. The CDR3 DNA sequence: TGTGCCAGCAGCGTATATGGCAATGAGCAGTTCTTC.

This clonotype was counted at least ten times. The chain is built from TRBV27 and TRBJ2-2; the match to TRBD2 covers 7 bases. The CDR3 is 15 residues long. V was pared by 2 bases and J by 0 bases, with 0 bases of the junction left unmatched. Looked up from germline, CDR1 is MNHEY and CDR2 is SMNVEV (reference sequence). The CDR3 DNA sequence: TGTGCCAGCAGTTTAACTAGCGCGAACACCGGGGAGCTGTTTTTT. This sequence encodes CASSLTSANTGELFF.

This clonotype was counted many times. V and J are TRBV12-3 or TRBV12-4 and TRBJ2-3; 10 nucleotides agree with TRBD2. With V trimmed by 4 bases and J by 5 bases, 18 bases remained unmatched. The CDR3 is 19 amino acids. The CDR3 here is CASSSPGLADSPRVDTQYF. DNA for the CDR3: TGTGCCAGCAGTTCCCCTGGACTAGCGGACTCCCCCAGGGTAGATACGCAGTATTTT.

This clonotype was picked up many times. This chain uses TRBV20-1 with TRBJ1-1, with D perhaps matching TRBD1 (5 bases). The CDR3 extends over 13 amino acids. The germline V gene encodes CDR1 DFQATT and CDR2 SNEGSKA (reference sequence). The V and J ends lost 6 bases and 1 base respectively, with 12 bases between them. DNA of the CDR3: TGCAGTGCCGCCGACAGATCGAACACTGAAGCTTTCTTT. Its translation: CSAADRSNTEAFF.

This clonotype was seen a few times. The rearrangement links TRBV6-1 to TRBJ2-5; D uncertain. This CDR3 has 15 residues. Per germline, CDR1 MNHNS and CDR2 SASEGT. V dropped 5 bases and J dropped 1 base, with 14 bases sitting between them. The CDR3 DNA sequence: TGTGCCAGCAGTATAGGTACTGGATCCCAAGAGACCCAGTACTTC. As protein: CASSIGTGSQETQYF.

This clonotype has a count of ten or more. The V and J genes are TRBV12-3 or TRBV12-4 and TRBJ1-5; D is possibly TRBD1 (6 bases). CDR3 length: 15 residues. Trimming shortened V by 1 base and J by 7 bases, and 14 bases separated the two germline ends. In DNA, the CDR3 is TGTGCCAGCAGTTTAGGGGCAGGGGAGCGGCAGCCCCAGCATTTT. Amino acid sequence: CASSLGAGERQPQHF.

This clonotype was seen many times. The genes are TRBV28 and TRBJ2-3, with a weak D call TRBD1 (5 bases). The germline CDR1 and CDR2 sequences are MDHEN and SYDVKM. The V and J ends lost 7 bases and 3 bases respectively, with 14 bases between them. The CDR3 totals 14 residues. The CDR3 nucleotides read TGTGCCAGCACCCCGCACCCAGGGACAGATACGCAGTATTTT. This codes for CASTPHPGTDTQYF.

Note on this clonotype: This may arise from a read error, as a much more abundant clone is one base away. The gene calls are TRBV9 and TRBJ1-1; D call uncertain. CDR3 length equals 13 residues. CDR1 and CDR2 from the germline V gene are SGDLS and YYNGEE. The DNA of the CDR3 is TGTGCCGGCAGCTCCGCCCTGGGCACTGAAGCTTTCTTT. Translated, it gives CAGSSALGTEAFF.

This clonotype was detected many times. The chain recombines TRBV20-1 with TRBJ1-2; D not certain. This CDR3 contains 15 residues. Looked up from germline, CDR1 is DFQATT and CDR2 is SNEGSKA (reference sequence). The germline V and J ends were trimmed by 3 bases and 0 bases, with 14 bases remaining between them. CDR3 coding DNA: TGCAGTGCTAGTGAATCTTATCAGGCTAACTATGGCTACACCTTC. Residues: CSASESYQANYGYTF.

This clonotype was picked up many times. V is TRBV7-2 and J is TRBJ2-5; D is perhaps TRBD2 (5 bases). V was shortened by 3 bases and J by 5 bases, with 10 bases between the two germline ends. CDR1 SGHTA and CDR2 FQGNSA come from the germline V gene. There are 13 residues in the CDR3. In DNA form, the CDR3 reads TGTGCCAGCAGCTTCGAGGGCTTGGAGACCCAGTACTTC. Translating gives CASSFEGLETQYF.

Comment on this clonotype: A clone one base away is much larger, so this may be a read error. The chain recombines TRBV7-2 with TRBJ2-3, with no clear D. CDR3 size: 11 residues. Germline V CDR1 and CDR2: SGHTA, FQGNSA. CDR3 sequence (DNA): TGTGTCAGCCCGTACCTAGATACGCAGTATTTT. Protein product: CVSPYLDTQYF. Filled out from reference TRBV7-2 and TRBJ2-3, the complete variable domain reads GAGVSQSPSNKVTEKGKDVELRCDPISGHTALYWYRQSLGQGLEFLIYFQGNSAPDKSGLPSDRFSAERTGGSVSTLTIQRTQQEDSAVYLCVSPYLDTQYFGPGTRLTVL.

The gene calls are TRBV5-5 and TRBJ2-7; 8 positions match TRBD1. The CDR3 is made up of 16 amino acids. CDR1 SGHKS and CDR2 YYEKEE come from the germline V gene (reference sequence). V was clipped by 4 bases and J by 4 bases; unmatched bases: 13. The CDR3, as DNA: TGTGCCAGCAGCCTTGTCACCGGACAGGGTGCTTACGAGCAGTACTTC. Encoded protein: CASSLVTGQGAYEQYF.